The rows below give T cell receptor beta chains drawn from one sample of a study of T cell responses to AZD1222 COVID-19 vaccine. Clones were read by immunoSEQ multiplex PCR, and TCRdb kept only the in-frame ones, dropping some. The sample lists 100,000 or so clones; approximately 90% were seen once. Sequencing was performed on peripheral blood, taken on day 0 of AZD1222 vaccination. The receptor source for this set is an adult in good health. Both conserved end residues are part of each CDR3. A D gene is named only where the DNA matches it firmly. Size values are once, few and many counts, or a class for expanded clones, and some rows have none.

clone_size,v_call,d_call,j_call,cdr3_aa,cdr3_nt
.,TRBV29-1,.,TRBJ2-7,CSVGSGVHEQYF,TGCAGCGTTGGGTCAGGCGTACACGAGCAGTACTTC
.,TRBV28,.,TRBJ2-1,CASSPPARGGEQFF,TGTGCCAGCAGTCCTCCCGCCCGCGGTGGTGAGCAGTTCTTC
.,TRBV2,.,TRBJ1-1,CASSVLDSSTEAFF,TGTGCCAGCAGTGTGCTGGACAGTTCCACTGAAGCTTTCTTT
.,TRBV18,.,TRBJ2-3,CASSPPLADTQYF,TGTGCCAGCTCACCCCCACTAGCAGATACGCAGTATTTT
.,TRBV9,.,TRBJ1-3,CASSARDLGGNTIYF,TGTGCCAGCAGTGCCCGTGACTTGGGGGGAAACACCATATATTTT
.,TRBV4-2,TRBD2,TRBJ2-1,CASSRNLAGTYNEQFF,TGTGCCAGCAGCCGGAATCTAGCGGGGACATACAATGAGCAGTTCTTC
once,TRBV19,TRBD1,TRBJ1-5,CASSIVGTGLGQPQHF,TGTGCCAGTAGTATAGTTGGGACAGGGCTCGGTCAGCCCCAGCATTTT
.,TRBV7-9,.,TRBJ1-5,CASSTGLLGNQPQHF,TGTGCCAGCAGCACCGGACTCTTGGGCAATCAGCCCCAGCATTTT
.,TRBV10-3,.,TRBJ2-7,CAISGSQAIEQYF,TGTGCCATCAGTGGGTCACAGGCAATCGAGCAGTACTTC
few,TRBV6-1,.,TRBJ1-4,CASSDDRTATNEKLFF,TGTGCCAGCAGTGACGACAGGACAGCAACTAATGAAAAACTGTTTTTT
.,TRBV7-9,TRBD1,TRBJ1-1,CATRQGGTEAFF,TGTGCCACGAGACAGGGAGGCACTGAAGCTTTCTTT
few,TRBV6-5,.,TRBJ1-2,CATSGTNYGYTF,TGTGCCACTTCTGGGACCAACTATGGCTACACCTTC
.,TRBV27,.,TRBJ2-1,CASSLGSYNEQFF,TGTGCCAGCAGTTTAGGCAGCTACAATGAGCAGTTCTTC
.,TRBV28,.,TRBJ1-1,CASSGGGNTEAFF,TGTGCCAGCTCCGGGGGGGGGAACACTGAAGCTTTCTTT
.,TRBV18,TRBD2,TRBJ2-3,CASSQTSGSTDTQYF,TGTGCCAGCTCCCAGACTAGCGGGAGTACAGATACGCAGTATTTT
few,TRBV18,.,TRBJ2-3,CASSPVGSTDTQYF,TGTGCCAGCTCACCAGTGGGCAGCACAGATACGCAGTATTTT
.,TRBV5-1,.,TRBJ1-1,CASSLGPGGVLHTEAFF,TGCGCCAGCAGCTTGGGCCCGGGGGGAGTTTTGCACACTGAAGCTTTCTTT
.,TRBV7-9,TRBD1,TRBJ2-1,CASSPLWGQGSDEQFF,TGTGCCAGCAGCCCCCTCTGGGGACAGGGTTCCGATGAGCAGTTCTTC
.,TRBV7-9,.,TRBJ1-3,CASSSGQLRSGNTIYF,TGTGCCAGCAGCTCAGGACAGCTTCGCTCTGGAAACACCATATATTTT
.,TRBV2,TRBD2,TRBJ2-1,CASNTGTSGGEQFF,TGTGCCAGTAATACCGGGACTAGCGGCGGGGAGCAGTTCTTC
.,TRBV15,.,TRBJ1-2,CATSRVGQGGYYGYTF,TGTGCCACCAGCAGAGTGGGGCAGGGTGGGTACTATGGCTACACCTTC
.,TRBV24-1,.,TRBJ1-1,CATSDYLNTEAFF,TGTGCCACCAGTGATTATTTGAACACTGAAGCTTTCTTT
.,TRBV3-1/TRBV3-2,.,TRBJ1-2,CASSHAAGGSYGYTF,TGTGCCAGCAGCCATGCTGCAGGTGGGTCCTATGGCTACACCTTC
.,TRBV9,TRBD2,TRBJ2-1,CASSVGGSLNEQFF,TGTGCCAGCAGCGTCGGGGGGAGTCTCAATGAGCAGTTCTTC
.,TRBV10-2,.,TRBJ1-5,CASTVGPNNQPQHF,TGCGCCAGCACCGTAGGGCCGAACAATCAGCCCCAGCATTTT
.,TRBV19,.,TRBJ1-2,CASTPRGPGYGYTF,TGTGCCAGTACCCCGCGGGGACCGGGATATGGCTACACCTTC
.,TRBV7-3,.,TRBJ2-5,CASSLYQTIGETQYF,TGTGCCAGCAGCTTATACCAGACAATAGGAGAGACCCAGTACTTC
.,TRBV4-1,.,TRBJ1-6,CASSQDEQINSPLHF,TGCGCCAGCAGCCAAGATGAGCAAATTAATTCACCCCTCCACTTT
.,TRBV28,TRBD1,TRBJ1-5,CATETGSWISNQPQHF,TGTGCCACCGAGACAGGGAGTTGGATTAGCAATCAGCCCCAGCATTTT
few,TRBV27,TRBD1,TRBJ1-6,CASSFQTGGTNSPLHF,TGTGCCAGCAGTTTCCAAACAGGGGGCACTAATTCACCCCTCCACTTT
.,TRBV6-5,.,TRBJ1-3,CASSYVAPVAGNTIYF,TGTGCCAGCAGTTACGTGGCGCCCGTCGCTGGAAACACCATATATTTT
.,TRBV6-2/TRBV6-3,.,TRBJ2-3,CASSTGFPDTQYF,TGTGCCAGCAGTACAGGGTTTCCAGATACGCAGTATTTT
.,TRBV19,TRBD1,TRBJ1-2,CASSIGSGQGNGYTF,TGTGCCAGTAGTATAGGATCGGGACAGGGGAATGGCTACACCTTC
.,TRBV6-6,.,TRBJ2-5,CASRKSGQETQYF,TGTGCCAGCAGAAAATCAGGGCAAGAGACCCAGTACTTC
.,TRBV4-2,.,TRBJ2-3,CASSQERQPLNTQYF,TGTGCCAGCAGCCAAGAGCGTCAGCCCCTCAATACGCAGTATTTT
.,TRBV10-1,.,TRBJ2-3,CASSEVPTFTDTQYF,TGCGCCAGCAGTGAGGTCCCGACCTTTACAGATACGCAGTATTTT
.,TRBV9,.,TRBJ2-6,CASSVAGSGANVLTF,TGTGCCAGCAGCGTCGCGGGGTCTGGGGCCAACGTCCTGACTTTC
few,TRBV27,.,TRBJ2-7,CASSLHEQYF,TGTGCCAGCAGTTTACACGAGCAGTACTTC
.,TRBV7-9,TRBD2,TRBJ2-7,CASLRLAGGEQYF,TGTGCCAGCCTTAGACTAGCGGGGGGTGAGCAGTACTTC
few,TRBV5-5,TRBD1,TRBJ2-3,CASSFVTGQGRTDTQYF,TGTGCCAGCAGCTTCGTCACGGGACAGGGGCGCACAGATACGCAGTATTTT
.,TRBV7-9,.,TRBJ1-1,CASSFPLAGPNTEAFF,TGTGCCAGCAGCTTCCCCCTCGCAGGACCGAACACTGAAGCTTTCTTT
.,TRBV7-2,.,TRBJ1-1,CASSEQGRSAEAFF,TGTGCCAGCAGCGAGCAGGGGCGGAGCGCTGAAGCTTTCTTT
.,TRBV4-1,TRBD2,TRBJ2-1,CASSQDGLAGALYNEQFF,TGCGCCAGCAGCCAAGATGGGCTAGCGGGAGCCCTCTACAATGAGCAGTTCTTC
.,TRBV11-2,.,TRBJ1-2,CASSLSTDRSYGYTF,TGTGCCAGCAGCTTATCTACGGACAGAAGCTATGGCTACACCTTC
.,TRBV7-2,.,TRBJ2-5,CASSYLGETQYF,TGTGCCAGCAGCTACCTCGGAGAGACCCAGTACTTC
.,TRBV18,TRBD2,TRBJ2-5,CASSPPLAAQETQYF,TGTGCCAGCTCACCACCCCTAGCGGCACAAGAGACCCAGTACTTC
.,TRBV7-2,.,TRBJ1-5,CASSSYGDQPQHF,TGTGCCAGCAGCTCTTACGGGGATCAGCCCCAGCATTTT
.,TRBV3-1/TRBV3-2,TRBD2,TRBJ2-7,CASSQGTSGLYEQYF,TGTGCCAGCAGCCAAGGGACTAGCGGGCTCTACGAGCAGTACTTC
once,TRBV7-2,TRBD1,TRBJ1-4,CASSPRQGLREKLFF,TGTGCCAGCAGCCCTCGACAGGGGCTTCGGGAAAAACTGTTTTTT